The subject of this entry is one TCR beta chain. In this sample, this clonotype turned up many times. The specificity of this receptor is unknown. Per-base qualities were not stored, and no clone one base away is much larger. Sequenced using an Illumina NovaSeq 6000. Using 5'RACE with constant-segment primers, TCRalpha and TCRbeta cDNA libraries were constructed, with sample barcodes and unique molecular identifiers added in the process. RNA was extracted from every sample with Trizol reagent. The libraries were amplified in two PCR steps, and the second step added a second sample barcode and Illumina TruSeq adapters. Libraries were sequenced on an Illumina NovaSeq with 2 x 150 bp paired-end reads. Per the authors' processing: Reads were demultiplexed and collapsed into UMI-guided consensus sequences with migec v1.2.7. Using mixcr v2.1.11, the UMI consensuses were aligned to TRA and TRB V and J templates and assembled into clonotypes. A clonotype was counted as expanded or contracted only when both edgeR and NoisET called the clonotype significant, with the noise models trained on biological replicates. edgeR calls used a false discovery rate-adjusted p below 0.01 and a log2 fold-change threshold of 1. As an exploratory analysis of dynamics, PCA with hierarchical clustering was applied to max-normalized trajectories of the 1000 most abundant clonotypes. Separately sequenced CD4+ and CD8+ repertoires were used to assign a CD4 or CD8 phenotype to each responding clone. TCRdb itself trimmed the public reads at Q25 with fastp, ran MiXCR and retained productive beta chains. Identical CDR3 protein sequences are pooled into one entry, listed with their most common genes and DNA. The V and J calls here are based on TCRdb, not the publication. The sample contains about 140,000 distinct CDR3 sequences, roughly 6.2% of them found a single time. The ten largest clones capture about 1.9% of the sample.

These data come from a study of T-cell memory formation after mild COVID-19 (dated by TCRdb to the early 2020s). Turning to the overall study: Most TCR sequence clusters were specific to one of the two donors. In two donors, T-cell clones that expanded and contracted after mild COVID-19 were followed by sequencing TCRalpha and TCRbeta repertoires longitudinally. Two young, previously healthy adult volunteers, one female and one male, were included in the cohort. What the research found in general, with its limitations: SARS-CoV-2 specificity of the second-wave clones peaking on day 37 was not confirmed. From day 15 to 85, contracting clones showed balanced CD4/CD8 phenotypes, whereas a second wave of clones that expanded from day 15 to 37 leaned towards CD4+. The study included only a couple of mild cases, and larger cohorts that include severe cases with pre-infection samples were judged to be necessary. Contracting CD4+ clones turned up mainly in the CM and EM memory subsets, whereas EMRA was where CD8+ clones were enriched. Some responding clones were detected in pre-infection memory, which suggested that pre-existing cross-reactive memory T cells had joined the SARS-CoV-2 response.

V drops 0 bases and J drops 5 bases, leaving 14 bases in between. Reading from cysteine to phenylalanine, the CDR3 counts 15 amino acids. The only DNA kept is the CDR3, 45 bases in frame from the first base. As encoded in the germline V gene, CDR1 is SGHRS while CDR2 is YFSETQ. PBMCs were isolated by Ficoll-Paque density gradient centrifugation. This clonotype was obtained from an adult woman who had mild COVID-19 (a few samples of this study predate the infection). The sample titles of this study are shuffled in the database, so cell type and time point are left out; the donor was told from shared clones. The sequencing input was PBMCs or a T cell subset sorted from them (not recorded which). The chain joins TRBV5-1 to TRBJ1-2, with TRBD1 tentatively as D gene (5 bases match). The CDR3 region: CASSLDRAGKYGYTF. The sequence in DNA is TGCGCCAGCAGCTTGGATCGCGCAGGGAAATATGGCTACACCTTC.